A single sample is the source of the 25 T cell receptor beta chains below, sequenced in a study of Ad26.COV2.S vaccination and SARS-CoV-2 variants. Generated by immunoSEQ multiplex PCR, the TCRdb table keeps only in-frame clones and is missing some. The data contain 330,000 or so clones, roughly 90% of them singletons. Treatment noted: over 15 received Ad26.COV2.S at low or high dose, single or two shots; roughly five received placebo; per-sample allocation not given. Specimens were obtained on day 63 following the first vaccine or placebo injection. The sequenced sample was peripheral blood, obtained in a trial of Ad26.COV2.S vaccine versus placebo. Source of these receptors: a person between 18 and 65 years old who received the Ad26.COV2.S COVID-19 vaccine or a placebo.

The gene calls are TRBV5-1 and TRBJ2-7; TRBD1 matches at 8 bases. V was clipped by 2 bases and J by 5 bases; unmatched bases: 6. CDR1 and CDR2 from the germline V gene are SGHRS and YFSETQ. The CDR3 is 14 amino acids. Written as DNA, the CDR3 is TGCGCCAGCAGCTTAACCGGGACAGGAGACGAGCAGTACTTC. Translation: CASSLTGTGDEQYF.

The chain couples TRBV4-2 to TRBJ2-4, with 8 positions matching TRBD2. The CDR3 is made up of 19 amino acids. Looked up from germline, CDR1 is LGHNA and CDR2 is YNFKEQ. V was pared by 4 bases and J by 0 bases, with 14 bases of the junction left unmatched. The chain's CDR3 is CASSREFSGVGLAKNIQYF. DNA for the CDR3: TGTGCCAGCAGCCGCGAGTTTAGCGGGGTGGGTCTAGCCAAAAACATTCAGTACTTC.

The chain links TRBV2 to TRBJ2-5; D is undetermined. Trimming shortened V by 7 bases and J by 5 bases, and 5 bases separated the two germline ends. The germline V gene encodes CDR1 SNHLY and CDR2 FYNNEI. CDR3 size: 10 residues. CDR3 region: CASKRETQYF. The CDR3, as DNA: TGTGCCAGCAAAAGGGAGACCCAGTACTTC.

In its sample, this clone was seen a few times. The rearrangement links TRBV19 to TRBJ1-2; TRBD1 might be the D (6 bases). Germline assignment: CDR1 LNHDA and CDR2 SQIVND (reference sequence). V was clipped by 7 bases and J by 5 bases, with 14 bases between them. This CDR3 has 13 residues. Written as DNA, the CDR3 is TGTGCCAGTAATGTGGACAGACATTATGGCTACACCTTC. Encoded protein: CASNVDRHYGYTF.

V gene TRBV10-3 combines with J gene TRBJ2-7, with D tentatively TRBD2 (5 bases). The V gene lost 4 bases and the J gene lost 3 bases, with 10 bases spanning the gap. Germline V gives CDR1 ENHRY, CDR2 SYGVKD. This CDR3 is built from 13 residues. The CDR3 DNA follows: TGTGCCATCAGTGGGGTCGGGAACTACGAGCAGTACGTC. This gives the protein CAISGVGNYEQYV.

The count of this clone is one. The chain carries TRBV20-1 and TRBJ2-1; D is perhaps TRBD1 or TRBD2 (5 bases each). V was shortened by 5 bases and J by 8 bases, with 10 bases between the two germline ends. Germline CDR1 is DFQATT and CDR2 is SNEGSKA (reference sequence). This CDR3 has 11 amino acids. This CDR3 is CSAPWGYEQFF. In DNA form, the CDR3 reads TGCAGTGCTCCCTGGGGGTATGAGCAGTTCTTC.

The chain recombines TRBV6-5 with TRBJ1-5; D not resolved. The CDR3 extends over 12 amino acids. The germline V gene encodes CDR1 MNHEY and CDR2 SVGAGI. Trimming removed 6 bases at V and 6 bases at J, with 9 bases between. CDR3 region: CASRVLTQPQHF. The CDR3 DNA reads TGTGCCAGCAGGGTATTGACTCAGCCCCAGCATTTT.

The gene calls are TRBV9 and TRBJ2-5, with D perhaps matching TRBD2 (5 bases). The CDR3 is made up of 13 amino acids. Trimming left V 0 bases short and J 2 bases short, with 5 bases between. CDR1 is SGDLS, CDR2 YYNGEE, per germline. CDR3 region: CASSVAGQETQYF. The CDR3 DNA follows: TGTGCCAGCAGCGTAGCGGGGCAAGAGACCCAGTACTTC.

The chain uses TRBV6-6 and TRBJ2-4; 7 nucleotides line up with TRBD1. Germline assignment: CDR1 MNHNY and CDR2 SVGAGI (reference sequence). V dropped 5 bases and J dropped 6; count of bases not matched to a gene: 10. The CDR3 is 15 residues long. This CDR3 reads CASSQKRDRSNIQYF. CDR3 nucleotides: TGTGCCAGCAGTCAGAAGAGGGACAGATCAAACATTCAGTACTTC.

The chain uses TRBV6-2 or TRBV6-3 and TRBJ1-1; 9 nucleotides agree with TRBD1. This CDR3 region has 14 residues. V trimming: 0 bases; J trimming: 8 bases; junction bases outside the gene matches: 4. The germline CDR1 and CDR2 sequences are MNHEY and SVGEGT. The CDR3: CASSYSAGQGEAFF. The CDR3 DNA sequence: TGTGCCAGCAGTTACTCAGCCGGACAGGGGGAAGCTTTCTTT.

The rearrangement uses TRBV19 and TRBJ1-6, with unresolved D. Per germline, CDR1 LNHDA and CDR2 SQIVND (reference sequence). The CDR3 runs to 12 residues. V was pared by 5 bases and J by 7 bases, with 6 bases between. Here the CDR3 reads CASSFGNSPLHF. CDR3 in DNA: TGTGCCAGTAGTTTTGGGAATTCACCCCTCCACTTT.

The V and J genes are TRBV5-1 and TRBJ1-1; D is perhaps TRBD1 (5 bases). This CDR3 is built from 15 residues. V lost 4 bases, J lost 0 bases, and 13 bases lay in between. CDR1 is SGHRS and CDR2 is YFSETQ in the germline V gene. The CDR3 spells CASSQGVGMNTEAFF. The CDR3 DNA is TGCGCCAGCAGCCAGGGCGTAGGCATGAACACTGAAGCTTTCTTT.

The V gene is TRBV7-2, the J gene TRBJ2-3, with D hard to call. There are 14 residues in the CDR3. Trimming left V 4 bases short and J 1 base short, with 9 bases between. The germline V gene has CDR1 SGHTA and CDR2 FQGNSA. The CDR3 region is CASSSSAGTDTQYF. The CDR3 DNA is TGTGCCAGCAGCTCCTCCGCGGGCACAGATACGCAGTATTTT.

In this sample, this clone turned up once. The chain couples TRBV7-9 to TRBJ2-2; D gene uncertain. The V gene's germline CDR1 is SEHNR and CDR2 FQNEAQ (reference sequence). The length of the CDR3 is 14 residues. V shed 3 bases and J shed 14 bases, with 19 bases lying between them. This chain's CDR3 is CASSFMREFERLFF. The CDR3, as DNA: TGTGCCAGCAGCTTTATGAGAGAATTTGAGCGCCTGTTTTTT.

This clone was counted a single time. The V and J genes are TRBV4-3 and TRBJ2-1, with D tentatively TRBD2 (6 bases). The CDR3 sequence is 13 residues long. The germline gives CDR1 LGHNA, CDR2 YSLEER. V lost 4 bases, J lost 7 bases, and 11 bases lay in between. The CDR3 loop reads CASSLTSKNEQFF. The CDR3 region has the DNA TGCGCCAGCAGCCTAACTAGCAAGAATGAGCAGTTCTTC.

The V and J genes are TRBV7-2 and TRBJ2-1, with TRBD2 identical over 8 bases. The CDR3 has 13 amino acids. With V trimmed by 5 bases and J by 6 bases, 3 bases remained unmatched. The V gene's germline CDR1 is SGHTA and CDR2 FQGNSA. CDR3 loop: CASSTLAVNEQFF. The CDR3 bases are TGTGCCAGCAGCACACTAGCGGTCAATGAGCAGTTCTTC.

This chain connects TRBV28 to TRBJ2-7; 10 nucleotides line up with TRBD1. The V and J ends lost 3 bases and 6 bases, in that order; junction bases with no gene match: 8. The V gene's germline CDR1 is MDHEN and CDR2 SYDVKM. This CDR3 contains 15 residues. In DNA, the CDR3 is TGTGCCAGCAGTTTCCATTCGGGACAGGGGTTCGAGCAGTACGTC. Its translation: CASSFHSGQGFEQYV.

The V and J genes are TRBV6-6 and TRBJ2-5; TRBD1 matches at 10 bases. CDR1 and CDR2 from the germline V gene are MNHNY and SVGAGI (reference sequence). The trim removed 2 bases at V and 5 bases at J, leaving 5 bases unmatched. The CDR3 is made up of 15 amino acids. The CDR3 bases are TGTGCCAGCAGTTACCCTCGGACAGGGGGTGAGACCCAGTACTTC. Amino acids: CASSYPRTGGETQYF.

As DNA, the CDR3 is TGTGCCAGCAGCTCCGGGACTAGCGGGGCTTCTAGCACAGATACGCAGTATTTT. It is translated as CASSSGTSGASSTDTQYF. This sequence joins TRBV11-3 and TRBJ2-3, with 13 positions matching TRBD2. V dropped 4 bases and J dropped 0; count of bases not matched to a gene: 7. Looked up from germline, CDR1 is SGHNT and CDR2 is YENEEA. CDR3 size: 18 residues.

This clone appeared a single time. The chain combines TRBV5-8 with TRBJ2-7; 9 positions match TRBD1. Germline trimming cut 5 bases from V and 2 bases from J; bases unmatched to any gene: 2. The CDR3 has 13 residues. Per the germline V gene, CDR1 is SGHTS and CDR2 is YDEGEE. This chain's CDR3 is CASSRDRAYEQYV. The CDR3 nucleotides read TGTGCCAGCAGTCGGGACAGGGCCTACGAGCAGTACGTC.

V and J are TRBV7-9 and TRBJ2-7; D is ambiguous. This CDR3 has 13 residues. Trimming removed 1 base at V and 2 bases at J, with 6 bases between. Looked up from germline, CDR1 is SEHNR and CDR2 is FQNEAQ (reference sequence). The CDR3 sequence: CASSLVATYEQYV. For the CDR3, the DNA is TGTGCCAGCAGCTTAGTTGCTACCTACGAGCAGTACGTC.

The chain combines TRBV7-6 with TRBJ2-7, with D perhaps TRBD1 (6 bases). CDR1 is SGHVS and CDR2 is FNYEAQ in the germline V gene. CDR3 size: 15 residues. V was trimmed by 4 bases and J by 2 bases, leaving 15 bases between them. CDR3 DNA sequence: TGTGCCAGCAGCTCCCCCCACAGGGACCCCTACGAGCAGTACTTC. It codes for CASSSPHRDPYEQYF.

The J gene is TRBJ1-4, the V gene TRBV15; possibly TRBD1 for D (5 bases). Per the germline V gene, CDR1 is LNHNV and CDR2 is YYDKDF (reference sequence). V lost 5 bases and J 4 bases, leaving 17 bases between the germline ends. This CDR3 has 16 amino acids. The CDR3 is CATSLTGGWGNEKLFF. The CDR3 nucleotides are TGTGCCACCAGCCTTACGGGGGGGTGGGGTAATGAAAAACTGTTTTTT.

The genes are TRBV11-2 and TRBJ2-2; no clear D gene. The germline gives CDR1 SGHAT, CDR2 FQNNGV. Deletions cut 4 bases from V and 1 base from J, with 7 bases between. CDR3 length: 14 amino acids. This CDR3 reads CASSSPLNTGELFF. The CDR3 DNA reads as TGTGCCAGCAGCTCACCATTGAACACCGGGGAGCTGTTTTTT.

Worth noting for this clone: At the DNA level, this CDR3 is encoded by other sequences in the same sample as well. The chain employs TRBV12-3 or TRBV12-4 and TRBJ1-1; no clear D gene. The V end was cut by 3 bases, the J end by 1 base, with 3 bases between. The CDR3 length is 12 residues. The CDR3 DNA follows: TGTGCCAGCAGTTTTTCGAACACTGAAGCTTTCTTT. Residues: CASSFSNTEAFF.